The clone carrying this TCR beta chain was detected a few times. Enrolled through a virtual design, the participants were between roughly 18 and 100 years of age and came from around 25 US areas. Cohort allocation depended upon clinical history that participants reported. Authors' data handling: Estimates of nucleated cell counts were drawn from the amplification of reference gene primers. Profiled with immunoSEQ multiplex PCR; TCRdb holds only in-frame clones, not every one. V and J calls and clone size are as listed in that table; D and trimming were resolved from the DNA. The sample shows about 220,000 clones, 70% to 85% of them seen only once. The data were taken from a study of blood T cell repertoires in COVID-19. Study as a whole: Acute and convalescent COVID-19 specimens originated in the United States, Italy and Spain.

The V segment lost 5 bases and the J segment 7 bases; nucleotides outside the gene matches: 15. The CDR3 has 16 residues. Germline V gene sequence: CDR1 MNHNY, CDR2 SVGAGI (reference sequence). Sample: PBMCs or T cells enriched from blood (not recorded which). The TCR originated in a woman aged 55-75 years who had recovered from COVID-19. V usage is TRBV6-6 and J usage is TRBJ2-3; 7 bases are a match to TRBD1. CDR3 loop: CASSRGGAGNRYTQYF. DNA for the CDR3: TGTGCCAGCAGTCGAGGGGGCGCCGGAAACCGTTATACGCAGTATTTT.